This entry describes one T cell receptor (beta chain). This specimen belongs to a study of blood T cell repertoires in COVID-19. Study as a whole: The United States, Italy and Spain provided the acute and convalescent COVID-19 samples.

CDR1 and CDR2 (germline): MDHEN, SYDVKM. V lost 3 bases and J lost 4; bases outside the gene matches: 6. This CDR3 spans 16 amino acids. Two negative PCRs, clearance, or symptom resolution characterized the recovered Cohort 3 donors. Some clones are missing from TCRdb's copy, which holds only in-frame ones; the method was immunoSEQ multiplex PCR. This table holds about 170,000 clones, approximately 89% found once. J is TRBJ2-1 and V is TRBV28, with TRBD2 matching 10 bases. Material for sequencing was PBMCs or T cells enriched from blood (not recorded which). The sequence was collected from a woman aged 18 to 35 who had recovered from COVID-19. This chain's CDR3 is CASSFAGLAQYNEQFF. The CDR3 bases are TGTGCCAGCAGTTTTGCGGGACTAGCGCAATACAATGAGCAGTTCTTC.